Shown below are 18 T cell receptor beta chains from a single sample sequenced in a study of CD8+CD57+ T cells in acquired aplastic anemia (dated by TCRdb to the late 2010s). Sequencing relied on an Illumina HiSeq 2000. TCR beta VDJ combination and CDR3 sequence profiling used genomic DNA as the template. TCRdb itself trimmed the public reads at Q25 with fastp, ran MiXCR and retained productive beta chains. Under each unique CDR3 protein, matching rows form one entry showing the most common genes and DNA. This sample is represented by about 400,000 distinct CDR3 sequences; 65% to 75% of them were singletons. The top ten clones comprise more than 3.5% of the sample. The sequencing sample was made of sorted CD4+, CD8+, or CD8+CD57+ T cells (not recorded which) from PBMCs. Receptors originate from a human donor in good health, serving as a control.

The chain uses TRBV5-4 and TRBJ1-1; 7 nucleotides line up with TRBD1. This CDR3 has 13 residues. Germline V gene data show CDR1 as SGHNT and CDR2 as YYREEE (reference sequence). The J segment lost 7 bases and the V segment lost 4 bases, leaving 7 bases of the junction unmatched. CDR3 sequence reads: CASSARQGGEAFF. For the CDR3, the DNA is TGTGCCAGCAGCGCAAGACAGGGCGGTGAAGCTTTCTTT.

Many counts were recorded for this clonotype. This rearrangement joins TRBV20-1 to TRBJ2-3; D is unclear. The ends were cut back, 0 bases at V and 4 bases at J, with 14 bases in the middle. CDR1 is DFQATT and CDR2 is SNEGSKA in the germline V gene (reference sequence). The CDR3 has 15 residues. CDR3 sequence: CSARDSHLTADTQYF. CDR3 coding DNA: TGCAGTGCTAGAGATTCCCATCTTACAGCAGATACGCAGTATTTT.

This clonotype occurred a few times. The rearrangement joins TRBV7-3 to TRBJ2-3; TRBD2 might be the D (5 bases). The ends were cut back, 5 bases at V and 7 bases at J, with 10 bases in the middle. Looked up from germline, CDR1 is SGHTA and CDR2 is FQGTGA. This CDR3 region has 12 residues. CDR3 sequence: CASSPEGHTQYF. For the CDR3, the DNA is TGTGCCAGCAGCCCCGAGGGCCATACGCAGTATTTT.

The chain recombines TRBV9 with TRBJ1-6; D is unresolved. Trimming left V 4 bases short and J 13 bases short, with 24 bases between. The germline gives CDR1 SGDLS, CDR2 YYNGEE. CDR3 size: 16 residues. Here the CDR3 reads CASSHHGEQNSEPLHF. The CDR3 nucleotides read TGTGCCAGCAGCCACCACGGGGAACAGAACTCCGAGCCCCTCCACTTT.

The rearrangement joins TRBV15 to TRBJ2-7, with D unclear. The CDR3 is made up of 13 amino acids. With 5 bases removed from V and 3 bases from J, the gap between germline ends came to 11 bases. CDR1 is LNHNV and CDR2 is YYDKDF in the germline V gene (reference sequence). The CDR3 DNA is TGTGCCACCAGCCCCAAACCACACTACGAGCAGTACTTC. This sequence encodes CATSPKPHYEQYF.

This clonotype has at least ten counts. The chain combines TRBV15 with TRBJ2-7; 7 positions match TRBD2. The V and J ends lost 5 bases and 2 bases, in that order; junction bases with no gene match: 6. The CDR3 length is 14 residues. The germline V gene has CDR1 LNHNV and CDR2 YYDKDF (reference sequence). The CDR3 sequence: CATSLNSGPYEQYF. The CDR3 nucleotides are TGTGCCACCAGCTTAAATAGCGGGCCCTACGAGCAGTACTTC.

This clonotype occurred a few times. At one end, the junction sequence differs from germline, possibly due to a read error. This chain's CDR3 is CASSLFLSGGLNQLQHF. The CDR3, as DNA: TGTGCCAGCAGCTTATTCCTTTCCGGAGGCCTTAATCAGCTCCAGCATTTT. This chain connects TRBV7-8 to TRBJ1-5; D remains ambiguous. Germline V lookup: CDR1 SGHVS, CDR2 FQNEAQ. This CDR3 is built from 17 residues.

V is TRBV24-1 and J is TRBJ2-3; tentative D call: TRBD2 (5 bases). This CDR3 spans 15 amino acids. Germline CDR1 is KGHDR and CDR2 is SFDVKD. Trimming stripped 6 bases from V and 0 bases from J, with 12 bases between. CDR3 amino acids: CATSLAGQSTDTQYF. For the CDR3, the DNA is TGTGCCACCAGTCTTGCGGGCCAAAGCACAGATACGCAGTATTTT.

This clonotype was recorded many times. The chain has TRBV7-9 and TRBJ2-5; D gene ambiguous. Between the trimmed V and J ends, which lost 7 bases and 5 bases, there was a span of 8 bases. The CDR3 runs to 11 residues. From germline, CDR1 is SEHNR and CDR2 FQNEAQ (reference sequence). The CDR3, as DNA: TGTGCCAGCATCAGTACGGAGACCCAGTACTTC. It translates to CASISTETQYF.

This chain links TRBV20-1 with TRBJ1-5; tentatively, D is TRBD1 (6 bases). Trimming removed 4 bases at V and 6 bases at J, with 10 bases between. The CDR3 has 12 amino acids. Germline V CDR1 and CDR2: DFQATT, SNEGSKA (reference sequence). CDR3: CSAIGGPQPQHF. DNA of the CDR3: TGCAGTGCTATTGGGGGGCCTCAGCCCCAGCATTTT.

The chain combines TRBV7-2 with TRBJ2-7; D tentatively reads TRBD1 or TRBD2 (6 bases each). From germline, CDR1 is SGHTA and CDR2 FQGNSA. The CDR3 runs to 12 residues. The V end lost 1 base, the J end lost 6 bases, and 7 bases lay between the germline ends. In nucleotides, the CDR3 is TGTGCCAGCAGCTTAGGGGGGGCCGAGCAGTACGTC. Translated, it gives CASSLGGAEQYV.

This clonotype was counted many times. This chain connects TRBV3-1 to TRBJ2-7; D unresolved. V lost 3 bases and J lost 6, with 21 bases in between. Germline loops: CDR1 LGHDT, CDR2 YNNKEL (reference sequence). The CDR3 has 16 residues. The CDR3 protein is CASSQADSFPFSEQYF. The DNA for the CDR3 is TGTGCCAGCAGCCAGGCTGACTCATTCCCATTTTCCGAGCAGTACTTC.

This clonotype occurred many times. The rearrangement uses TRBV20-1 and TRBJ1-2; D remains unclear. The CDR3 is made up of 15 amino acids. The V and J ends lost 0 bases and 4 bases respectively, with 15 bases between them. Germline loops: CDR1 DFQATT, CDR2 SNEGSKA (reference sequence). CDR3 coding DNA: TGCAGTGCTAGAGATCGCGTTATAGGGTTCTATGGCTACACCTTC. Protein sequence: CSARDRVIGFYGYTF.

This clonotype was seen at least ten times. CDR3 sequence reads: CASSFSREQFF. In DNA form, the CDR3 reads TGTGCCAGCAGCTTTTCGAGGGAGCAGTTCTTC. V is TRBV13 and J is TRBJ2-1; no definite D call. Trimming stripped 3 bases from V and 10 bases from J, with 7 bases between. The CDR3 covers 11 residues. Germline CDR1 and CDR2: PRHDT and FYEKMQ (reference sequence).

This chain joins TRBV10-1 and TRBJ2-3, with 7 bases lining up with TRBD1. The J segment lost 3 bases and the V segment lost 10 bases, leaving 10 bases of the junction unmatched. The CDR3 runs to 14 residues. Germline assignment: CDR1 WNHNN and CDR2 SYGVQD (reference sequence). The CDR3 is CATGNRGPTDTQYF. The CDR3 DNA is TGCGCCACCGGGAACAGGGGTCCGACAGATACGCAGTATTTT.

The rearrangement uses TRBV20-1 and TRBJ2-7, with 8 positions matching TRBD2. CDR1 is DFQATT and CDR2 is SNEGSKA in the germline V gene (reference sequence). Losses at the gene ends were 3 bases for V and 3 bases for J; bases not matched to a gene: 4. The length of the CDR3 is 13 residues. The CDR3 loop is CSARSGRDYEQYF. CDR3 coding DNA: TGCAGTGCTAGGAGCGGGAGAGACTACGAGCAGTACTTC.

Regarding this clonotype: An end of the junction does not agree with germline; a read error may underlie this. The V gene is TRBV7-2, the J gene TRBJ2-7; the match to TRBD1 covers 9 bases. This CDR3 has 15 amino acids. Germline V CDR1 and CDR2: SGHTA, FQGNSA. CDR3 nucleotide sequence: TGTGCCTGCAGCTTGGCGGGACAGGGCTCGTTCGAGCAGTACTTC. It codes for CACSLAGQGSFEQYF. The entire variable domain, with the rest obtained from reference TRBV7-2 and TRBJ2-7, is as follows: GAGVSQSPSNKVTEKGKDVELRCDPISGHTALYWYRQSLGQGLEFLIYFQGNSAPDKSGLPSDRFSAERTGGSVSTLTIQRTQQEDSAVYLCACSLAGQGSFEQYFGPGTRLTVT.

This chain connects TRBV5-1 to TRBJ1-3, with D perhaps TRBD1 (5 bases). From germline, CDR1 is SGHRS and CDR2 YFSETQ. V lost 0 bases and J 12 bases, leaving 7 bases between the germline ends. The CDR3 covers 11 residues. The CDR3 DNA follows: TGCGCCAGCAGCTTGGGGGGGAACATATATTTT. Translated: CASSLGGNIYF.